The clone carrying this T cell receptor (beta chain) was found many times. The antigen remains unidentified. The length of the CDR3 is 14 residues. Trimming left V 4 bases short and J 6 bases short, with 12 bases between. CDR1 SGHVS and CDR2 FNYEAQ come from the germline V gene. Individually, cDNA molecules had unique molecular identifiers attached to them. TCRdb ran MiXCR on the 5' RACE reads and lists one entry per CDR3 protein. This table has roughly 20,000 distinct CDR3 sequences, approximately 5.6% appearing once. The sample belongs to a study of early T cells in non-severe SARS-CoV-2 infection. Study background: Bulk RNA from unsorted whole blood was sequenced; chains were unpaired. Whole-study results and caveats: Anti-spike CD8 specificities were favored by VDJdb matching, whose results missed private and CD4 specificities.

The clonotype originates from an adult who was a healthcare worker with PCR-confirmed SARS-CoV-2 infection or an uninfected control (not recorded which). The chain recombines TRBV7-6 with TRBJ2-2; D gene unclear. Sequenced sample: whole blood. CDR3 DNA: TGTGCCAGCAGCTCCCGCCCAGCTGCCGGGGAGCTGTTTTTT. This encodes CASSSRPAAGELFF.